This entry is about one T cell receptor (beta chain). Its antigen is still unknown. The PCR ran on 60 Vbeta and 13 Jbeta primers. Generated by immunoSEQ multiplex PCR, the TCRdb table keeps only in-frame clones and is missing some. This sample has 150,000 to 200,000 clones, with around nine tenths found just once. The data belong to a study of cytomegalovirus exposure and HLA in healthy donors. Findings of the study overall: Using the classifier, cytomegalovirus status was reportedly diagnosed with high specificity and sensitivity.

The TCR sequence derives from a young woman in good health and CMV-seronegative. Material: PBMCs.

The CDR3 DNA reads TGTGCCAGCAGCTTGCGGGACAGGGAAACCGGGGAGCTGTTTTTT. Its protein product is CASSLRDRETGELFF. The chain combines TRBV11-2 with TRBJ2-2; 9 bases agree with TRBD1. The junction had 4 bases not matched to a gene; V was cut back by 3 bases and J by 5 bases. The CDR3 sequence is 15 residues long. Germline CDR1 reads SGHAT; CDR2 reads FQNNGV.